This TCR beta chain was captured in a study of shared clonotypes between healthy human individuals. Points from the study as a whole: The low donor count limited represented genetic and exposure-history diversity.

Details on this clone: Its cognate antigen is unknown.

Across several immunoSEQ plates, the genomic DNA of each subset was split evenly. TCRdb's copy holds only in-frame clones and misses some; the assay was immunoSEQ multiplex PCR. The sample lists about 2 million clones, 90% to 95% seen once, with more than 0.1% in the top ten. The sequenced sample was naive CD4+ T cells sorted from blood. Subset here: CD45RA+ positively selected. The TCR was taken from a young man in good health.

The CDR3 DNA is TGCGCCAGCAGCCCCCCGGGGGGTCGTGATACGCAGTATTTT. Protein: CASSPPGGRDTQYF. This sequence joins TRBV5-1 and TRBJ2-3; 7 bases fit TRBD2. Germline CDR1 reads SGHRS; CDR2 reads YFSETQ. This CDR3 is built from 14 residues. Trimming removed 4 bases from V and 6 bases from J; junction bases left unmatched: 8.